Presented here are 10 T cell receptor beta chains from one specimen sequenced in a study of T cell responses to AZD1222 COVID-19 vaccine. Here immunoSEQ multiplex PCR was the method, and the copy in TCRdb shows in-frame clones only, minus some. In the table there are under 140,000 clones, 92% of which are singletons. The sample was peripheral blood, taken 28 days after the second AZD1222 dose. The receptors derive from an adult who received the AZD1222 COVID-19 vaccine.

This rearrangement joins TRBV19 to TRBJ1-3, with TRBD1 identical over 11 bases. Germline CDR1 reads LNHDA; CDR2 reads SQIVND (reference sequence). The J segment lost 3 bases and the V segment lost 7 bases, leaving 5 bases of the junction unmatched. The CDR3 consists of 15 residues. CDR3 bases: TGTGCCAGTAACACGGACAGGGGGCTTGGAAACACCATATATTTT. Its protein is CASNTDRGLGNTIYF.

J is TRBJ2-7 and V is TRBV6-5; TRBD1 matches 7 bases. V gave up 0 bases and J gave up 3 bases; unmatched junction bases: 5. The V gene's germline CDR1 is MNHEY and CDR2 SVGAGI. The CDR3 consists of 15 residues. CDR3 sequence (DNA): TGTGCCAGCAGTTACTCCAGCAGGGGGTACTACGAGCAGTACTTC. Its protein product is CASSYSSRGYYEQYF.

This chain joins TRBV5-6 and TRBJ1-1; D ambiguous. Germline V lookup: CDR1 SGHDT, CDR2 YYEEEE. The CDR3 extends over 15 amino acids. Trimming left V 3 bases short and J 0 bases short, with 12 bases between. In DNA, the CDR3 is TGTGCCAGCAGCTGGCAAATGGGAATGAACACTGAAGCTTTCTTT. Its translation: CASSWQMGMNTEAFF.

CDR3 amino acids: CASSHSPGQNTGELFF. The CDR3 DNA reads as TGCGCCAGCAGCCATTCGCCGGGACAGAACACCGGGGAGCTGTTTTTT. The rearrangement links TRBV4-3 to TRBJ2-2; a weak D match, TRBD1 (6 bases). The CDR3 contains 16 residues. Deletions cut 3 bases from V and 1 base from J, with 12 bases between. Germline V gene data show CDR1 as LGHNA and CDR2 as YSLEER.

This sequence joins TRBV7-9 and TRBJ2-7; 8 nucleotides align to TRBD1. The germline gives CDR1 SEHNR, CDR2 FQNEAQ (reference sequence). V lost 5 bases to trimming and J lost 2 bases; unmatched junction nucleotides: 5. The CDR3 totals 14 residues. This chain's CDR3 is CASSHMDRAYEQYF. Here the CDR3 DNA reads TGTGCCAGCAGCCACATGGACAGGGCCTACGAGCAGTACTTC.

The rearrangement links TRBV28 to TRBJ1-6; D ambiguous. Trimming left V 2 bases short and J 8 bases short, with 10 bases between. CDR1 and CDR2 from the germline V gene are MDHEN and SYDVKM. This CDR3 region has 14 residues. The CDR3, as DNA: TGTGCCAGCAGTTTACCACGGGGAGATTCACCCCTCCACTTT. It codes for CASSLPRGDSPLHF. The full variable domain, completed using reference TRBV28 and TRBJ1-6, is DVKVTQSSRYLVKRTGEKVFLECVQDMDHENMFWYRQDPGLGLRLIYFSYDVKMKEKGDIPEGYSVSREKKERFSLILESASTNQTSMYLCASSLPRGDSPLHFGNGTRLTVT.

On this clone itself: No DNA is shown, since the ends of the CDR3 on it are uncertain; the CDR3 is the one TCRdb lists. The CDR3 loop is CASRPGTGYMCEQYF. The rearrangement links TRBV21-1 to TRBJ2-7; the table's D call of TRBD1 was not tested on the DNA. TRBV21-1 is tagged as a pseudogene. The length of the CDR3 is 15 amino acids, counting both ends.

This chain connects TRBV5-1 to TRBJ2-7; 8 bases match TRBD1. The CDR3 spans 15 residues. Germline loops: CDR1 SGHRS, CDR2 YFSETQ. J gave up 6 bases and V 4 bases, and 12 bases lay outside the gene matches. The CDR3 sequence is CASSPLQGAPLEQYF. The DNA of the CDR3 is TGCGCCAGCAGCCCGTTGCAGGGGGCCCCTCTCGAGCAGTACTTC.

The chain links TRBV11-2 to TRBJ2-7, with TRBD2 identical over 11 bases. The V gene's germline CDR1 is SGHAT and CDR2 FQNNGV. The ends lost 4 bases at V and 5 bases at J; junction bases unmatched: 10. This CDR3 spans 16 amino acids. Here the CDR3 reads CASSSRYSGGADEQYF. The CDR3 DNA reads TGTGCCAGCAGCTCAAGATATAGCGGGGGGGCCGACGAGCAGTACTTC.

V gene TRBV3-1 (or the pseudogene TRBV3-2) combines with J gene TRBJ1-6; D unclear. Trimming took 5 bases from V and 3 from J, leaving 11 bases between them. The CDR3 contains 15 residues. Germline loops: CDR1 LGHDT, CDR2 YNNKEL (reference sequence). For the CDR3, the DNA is TGTGCCAGCAGCGAGTTTAAGATCTATAATTCACCCCTCCACTTT. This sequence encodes CASSEFKIYNSPLHF.